This TCR beta chain was sequenced for a study of post-analysis software for immune sequencing data. This clonotype has more than one count but fewer than ten. Antigen specificity is unknown. Unique molecular identifiers featured in each of the TCR beta cDNA libraries. TCRdb passed the PCR reads through MiXCR, listing each CDR3 protein once. The table records a few hundred thousand distinct CDR3 sequences, approximately 33% of them present only once. Study-level findings and limits: Patients used several TRBV segments, including TRBV5-6, TRBV5-1 and TRBV20-1, more often than controls.

CDR1 MNHEY and CDR2 SVGEGT come from the germline V gene. V lost 3 bases to trimming and J lost 6 bases, with 15 bases between them. The CDR3 contains 15 residues. This chain links TRBV6-2 or TRBV6-3 with TRBJ2-1; TRBD2 might be the D (5 bases). The TCR comes from a girl aged 10-17 years with multiple sclerosis. The sample comprised blood. The CDR3 DNA is TGTGCCAGCAGTTATAGGGCGGGTTACGGCAATGAGCAGTTCTTC. It yields the protein CASSYRAGYGNEQFF.